Sequencing of this TCR beta chain was carried out in a study of cytomegalovirus exposure and HLA in healthy donors. The CDR3 is 13 amino acids. Germline V gene lookup returns CDR1 SNHLY and CDR2 FYNNEI. Trimming took 8 bases from V and 0 from J; bases not matched to a gene: 3. A single count supports this clone. A multiplex PCR was run with 60 Vbeta primers and 13 Jbeta primers. Clones were read by immunoSEQ multiplex PCR, and TCRdb kept only the in-frame ones, dropping some. The data contain roughly 120,000 clones, 81% of them singletons. The rearrangement uses TRBV2 and TRBJ1-1; TRBD1 matches at 7 bases. Sequencing was performed on PBMCs. The receptor's source is a woman in her thirties or forties in good health and CMV-seronegative. The chain's CDR3 is CASLGQLNTEAFF. The CDR3 DNA follows: TGTGCCAGCCTGGGACAGCTGAACACTGAAGCTTTCTTT.